A selection of T cell receptor beta chains follows, all from one sample in a study of response to subunit inactivated influenza vaccine. A single record per CDR3 protein comes from TCRdb applying MiXCR to the RT-PCR reads. Here the sample spans some 800,000 distinct CDR3 sequences, approximately 21% being singletons. The source was PBMCs from blood, collected 5 days after vaccination. These TCRs come from a man aged 50 to 60 who received an inactivated influenza vaccine. Each CDR3 is given with its conserved first and last residue. D genes are given only for firm matches. Some rows mark clone size as missing; the rest say once, few, many or name a class of expanded clone.

cdr3_nt: TGCAGCGTTCGAACCGGGACAGGGTTCACCAACGAGCAGTACTTC
cdr3_aa: CSVRTGTGFTNEQYF
v_call: TRBV29-1
d_call: TRBD1
clone_size: few
j_call: TRBJ2-7

cdr3_nt: TGTGCCAGCAGATTGGGCGGAGAGACCCAGTACTTC
cdr3_aa: CASRLGGETQYF
v_call: TRBV6-6
d_call: NA
clone_size: NA
j_call: TRBJ2-5

cdr3_nt: TGTGCCAGCAGCCAAATCCGGGACCCTACGATCCATGAGCAGTTCTTC
cdr3_aa: CASSQIRDPTIHEQFF
v_call: TRBV4-2
d_call: NA
clone_size: NA
j_call: TRBJ2-1

cdr3_nt: TGTGCCACCAGCAGAGATAATGGCAGGGGAAGGGGCGAGCAGTACTTC
cdr3_aa: CATSRDNGRGRGEQYF
v_call: TRBV15
d_call: NA
clone_size: NA
j_call: TRBJ2-7

cdr3_nt: TGTGCCAGCAGCCCCCCGGTCGCCCGGGAGCTGTTTTTT
cdr3_aa: CASSPPVARELFF
v_call: TRBV7-2
d_call: NA
clone_size: NA
j_call: TRBJ2-2

cdr3_nt: TGCGCCAGCAGCCGGATACCGGGACAGGTTCTTGAAGATACGCAGTATTTT
cdr3_aa: CASSRIPGQVLEDTQYF
v_call: TRBV4-1
d_call: TRBD1
clone_size: NA
j_call: TRBJ2-3

cdr3_nt: TGTGCCAGTAGGGGATGGGGGACGTTCGAAGCTTTCTTT
cdr3_aa: CASRGWGTFEAFF
v_call: TRBV19
d_call: NA
clone_size: NA
j_call: TRBJ1-1

cdr3_nt: TGTGCCAGCAGTCCTCCACGGACAACTAATGAAAAACTGTTTTTT
cdr3_aa: CASSPPRTTNEKLFF
v_call: TRBV28
d_call: NA
clone_size: NA
j_call: TRBJ1-4

cdr3_nt: TGTGCCAGCAGCTTGACCGGGACAGGCCTATCCGGGCAGTTCTTC
cdr3_aa: CASSLTGTGLSGQFF
v_call: TRBV5-5
d_call: TRBD1
clone_size: NA
j_call: TRBJ2-1

cdr3_nt: TGTGCCAGCAGCCCCTTACTCTATTCCACAGATACGCAGTATTTT
cdr3_aa: CASSPLLYSTDTQYF
v_call: TRBV7-2
d_call: NA
clone_size: few
j_call: TRBJ2-3

cdr3_nt: TGTGCCAGCACCCAGGGGACAGATACGCAGTATTTT
cdr3_aa: CASTQGTDTQYF
v_call: TRBV6-6
d_call: NA
clone_size: few
j_call: TRBJ2-3

cdr3_nt: TGCAGCGTGGGAAACCAAGAGACCCAGTACTTC
cdr3_aa: CSVGNQETQYF
v_call: TRBV29-1
d_call: NA
clone_size: many
j_call: TRBJ2-5

cdr3_nt: TGTGCCAGCAGCTCCAAGTGGGTAGGGACTTACGAGCAGTACTTC
cdr3_aa: CASSSKWVGTYEQYF
v_call: TRBV12-3/TRBV12-4
d_call: NA
clone_size: few
j_call: TRBJ2-7

cdr3_nt: TGTGCCAGCAGCCCGTGGACAGGGGGCGTCGGGGAGACCCAGTACTTC
cdr3_aa: CASSPWTGGVGETQYF
v_call: TRBV3-1
d_call: TRBD1
clone_size: NA
j_call: TRBJ2-5

cdr3_nt: TGTGCCAGCAGCTTGAGCAGGAAGACCTACGAGCAGTACTTC
cdr3_aa: CASSLSRKTYEQYF
v_call: TRBV5-6
d_call: NA
clone_size: NA
j_call: TRBJ2-7

cdr3_nt: TGTGCCAGCAGCCTGCCCTGGGTCCAAAACAATGAGCAGTTCTTC
cdr3_aa: CASSLPWVQNNEQFF
v_call: TRBV5-4
d_call: NA
clone_size: NA
j_call: TRBJ2-1

cdr3_nt: TGTGCCACCAGCAGAGATGTTAGGCTAGCGGGCACAGATACGCAGTATTTT
cdr3_aa: CATSRDVRLAGTDTQYF
v_call: TRBV15
d_call: TRBD2
clone_size: many
j_call: TRBJ2-3

cdr3_nt: TGTGCCAGCAGTTCAGATCTCTCCTACGAGCAGTACTTC
cdr3_aa: CASSSDLSYEQYF
v_call: TRBV12-3/TRBV12-4
d_call: NA
clone_size: NA
j_call: TRBJ2-7

cdr3_nt: TGTGCCAGCAGCTTAGCTGGAGCGGGAGGGGAAGAGCAGTACTTC
cdr3_aa: CASSLAGAGGEEQYF
v_call: TRBV7-6
d_call: TRBD2
clone_size: NA
j_call: TRBJ2-7

cdr3_nt: TGTGCCAGCAGTGAGACAGGGGCCGCAAATTCACCCCTCCACTTT
cdr3_aa: CASSETGAANSPLHF
v_call: TRBV6-1
d_call: TRBD1
clone_size: NA
j_call: TRBJ1-6

cdr3_nt: TGTGCCAGCAGCCCTGTCGAATGGGGCGAGCAGTACTTC
cdr3_aa: CASSPVEWGEQYF
v_call: TRBV7-2
d_call: NA
clone_size: NA
j_call: TRBJ2-7

cdr3_nt: TGTGCCATCAGTGAGTCGGGAGGGGGTACGAACACCGGGGAGCTGTTTTTT
cdr3_aa: CAISESGGGTNTGELFF
v_call: TRBV10-3
d_call: NA
clone_size: NA
j_call: TRBJ2-2

cdr3_nt: TGTGCCAGCAGCTTGGGTAGACTAGATGCGCAGTATTTT
cdr3_aa: CASSLGRLDAQYF
v_call: TRBV5-5
d_call: NA
clone_size: many
j_call: TRBJ2-3

cdr3_nt: TGCAGCGTTGAAAACAGGCTCCAAGAGACCCAGTACTTC
cdr3_aa: CSVENRLQETQYF
v_call: TRBV29-1
d_call: NA
clone_size: many
j_call: TRBJ2-5

cdr3_nt: TGCGCCAGCAGCCAAGATAGGACCGGGTTCTACGAGCAGTACTTC
cdr3_aa: CASSQDRTGFYEQYF
v_call: TRBV4-1
d_call: NA
clone_size: NA
j_call: TRBJ2-7

cdr3_nt: TGTGCCAGCAGCCCGGAGTTAGCGGGAGGGCCCTCTGGAGAGACCCAGTACTTC
cdr3_aa: CASSPELAGGPSGETQYF
v_call: TRBV4-2
d_call: TRBD2
clone_size: NA
j_call: TRBJ2-5

cdr3_nt: TGTGCCAGCAGCCTCCGACTAGCCCGACGTTCCACAGATACGCAGTATTTT
cdr3_aa: CASSLRLARRSTDTQYF
v_call: TRBV11-2
d_call: TRBD2
clone_size: NA
j_call: TRBJ2-3

cdr3_nt: TGCGCCAGCAGCGGACCAGGCGGGGGGCCGGACACCGGGGAGCTGTTTTTT
cdr3_aa: CASSGPGGGPDTGELFF
v_call: TRBV5-1
d_call: TRBD2
clone_size: once
j_call: TRBJ2-2

cdr3_nt: TGTGCCAGCAGTATCTCGACTAGCGGGGACTCCTACGAGCAGTACTTC
cdr3_aa: CASSISTSGDSYEQYF
v_call: TRBV28
d_call: TRBD2
clone_size: many
j_call: TRBJ2-7

cdr3_nt: TGTGCCTCCCGAGCCCGGGCCGGAGGAGACACTGAAGCTTTCTTT
cdr3_aa: CASRARAGGDTEAFF
v_call: TRBV7-9
d_call: NA
clone_size: few
j_call: TRBJ1-1

cdr3_nt: TGTGCCAGCAGCTCACAGGGATCCTGGAACTATGGCTACACCTTC
cdr3_aa: CASSSQGSWNYGYTF
v_call: TRBV7-2
d_call: NA
clone_size: few
j_call: TRBJ1-2

cdr3_nt: TGTGCCACCAGCAGGGATGTTAGGGACGAGCAGTACTTC
cdr3_aa: CATSRDVRDEQYF
v_call: TRBV15
d_call: NA
clone_size: NA
j_call: TRBJ2-7

cdr3_nt: TGTGCCAGCAGCAGGCTGCCGGGTGCATCAGATACGCAGTATTTT
cdr3_aa: CASSRLPGASDTQYF
v_call: TRBV7-3
d_call: NA
clone_size: NA
j_call: TRBJ2-3

cdr3_nt: TGTGCCAGCACGCGGGGCACAGATACGCAGTATTTT
cdr3_aa: CASTRGTDTQYF
v_call: TRBV28
d_call: NA
clone_size: NA
j_call: TRBJ2-3

cdr3_nt: TGCAGTGCTAGGATAGCGGGGGTCAGCAATGAGCAGTTCTTC
cdr3_aa: CSARIAGVSNEQFF
v_call: TRBV20-1
d_call: TRBD2
clone_size: few
j_call: TRBJ2-1

cdr3_nt: TGCGCCAGCAGCCAAGATCATGGAGCCTCCATCTATGGCTACACCTTC
cdr3_aa: CASSQDHGASIYGYTF
v_call: TRBV4-3
d_call: NA
clone_size: many
j_call: TRBJ1-2

cdr3_nt: TGTGCCAGCAGTTTGGGGTTGGGACCGTCGGTGGACGAGCAGTACTTC
cdr3_aa: CASSLGLGPSVDEQYF
v_call: TRBV12-3/TRBV12-4
d_call: NA
clone_size: many
j_call: TRBJ2-7

cdr3_nt: TGCGCCAGCAGCCAACTTAGCGGATTGAACACCGGGGAGCTGTTTTTT
cdr3_aa: CASSQLSGLNTGELFF
v_call: TRBV4-3
d_call: NA
clone_size: few
j_call: TRBJ2-2

cdr3_nt: TGTGCCAGCAACCGGGACAGGTCCACAGATACGCAGTATTTT
cdr3_aa: CASNRDRSTDTQYF
v_call: TRBV6-2/TRBV6-3
d_call: TRBD1
clone_size: NA
j_call: TRBJ2-3

cdr3_nt: TGTGCCAGCAGCCATACCGAAGAGACCCAGTACTTC
cdr3_aa: CASSHTEETQYF
v_call: TRBV4-2
d_call: NA
clone_size: NA
j_call: TRBJ2-5

cdr3_nt: TGTGCCAGCAGTTTATTGGCGGGAGGGCCCATCTGGGAGCTGTTTTTT
cdr3_aa: CASSLLAGGPIWELFF
v_call: TRBV28
d_call: TRBD2
clone_size: NA
j_call: TRBJ2-2

cdr3_nt: TGTGCCAGCAGTTTAGCCAGGGTTTCCCACGAGCAGTACTTC
cdr3_aa: CASSLARVSHEQYF
v_call: TRBV12-3/TRBV12-4
d_call: NA
clone_size: NA
j_call: TRBJ2-7

cdr3_nt: TGCGCCAGCAGCCATAGGGCGACGAGCACAGATACGCAGTATTTT
cdr3_aa: CASSHRATSTDTQYF
v_call: TRBV5-1
d_call: NA
clone_size: few
j_call: TRBJ2-3

cdr3_nt: TGTGCCAGCAGTACCCCGGCGTACAATGAGCAGTTCTTC
cdr3_aa: CASSTPAYNEQFF
v_call: TRBV28
d_call: NA
clone_size: NA
j_call: TRBJ2-1

cdr3_nt: TGTGCCAGCAGACGGCAGGACAGGGCTGGGTATGGCTACACCTTC
cdr3_aa: CASRRQDRAGYGYTF
v_call: TRBV3-1
d_call: TRBD1
clone_size: NA
j_call: TRBJ1-2

cdr3_nt: TGTGCCAGCAGTACCTCAGGGACAGGACCCTACGAGCAGTACTTC
cdr3_aa: CASSTSGTGPYEQYF
v_call: TRBV27
d_call: TRBD1
clone_size: few
j_call: TRBJ2-7

cdr3_nt: TGTGCCAGCAGTTCATCCGACCTACGGAAATTGACTAGCGTTATAGATGAGCAGTTCTTC
cdr3_aa: CASSSSDLRKLTSVIDEQFF
v_call: TRBV6-2/TRBV6-3
d_call: TRBD2
clone_size: few
j_call: TRBJ2-1

cdr3_nt: TGTGCCAGCAGTTACGACAGGGGGCATGGCTACACCTTC
cdr3_aa: CASSYDRGHGYTF
v_call: TRBV6-5
d_call: TRBD1
clone_size: few
j_call: TRBJ1-2

cdr3_nt: TGTGCCAGCAGCGGCCCGGGACAGTTCTACAATGAGCAGTTCTTC
cdr3_aa: CASSGPGQFYNEQFF
v_call: TRBV9
d_call: TRBD1
clone_size: few
j_call: TRBJ2-1

cdr3_nt: TGTGCCAGCAGCCGAGGGGACCGCCGCCAGGAGACCCAGTACTTC
cdr3_aa: CASSRGDRRQETQYF
v_call: TRBV21-1
d_call: NA
clone_size: NA
j_call: TRBJ2-5

cdr3_nt: TGCGCCAGCAGCAGCAGAAGCTCCTACAATGAGCAGTTCTTC
cdr3_aa: CASSSRSSYNEQFF
v_call: TRBV5-1
d_call: NA
clone_size: few
j_call: TRBJ2-1

cdr3_nt: TGTGCCAGCAGTGACGGGGGCCACGGCACAGATACGCAGTATTTT
cdr3_aa: CASSDGGHGTDTQYF
v_call: TRBV6-4
d_call: NA
clone_size: NA
j_call: TRBJ2-3